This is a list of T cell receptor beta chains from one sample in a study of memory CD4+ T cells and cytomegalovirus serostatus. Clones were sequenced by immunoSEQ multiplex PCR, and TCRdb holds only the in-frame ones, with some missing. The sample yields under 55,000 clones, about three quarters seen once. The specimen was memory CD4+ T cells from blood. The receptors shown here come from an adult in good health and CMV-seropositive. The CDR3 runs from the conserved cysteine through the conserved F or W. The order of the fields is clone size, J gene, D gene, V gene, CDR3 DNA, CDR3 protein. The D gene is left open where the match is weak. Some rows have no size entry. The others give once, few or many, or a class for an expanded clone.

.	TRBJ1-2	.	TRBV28	TGTGCCAGCATCCCGGGGGGGGGAGTGCGGGGCTACACCTTC	CASIPGGGVRGYTF
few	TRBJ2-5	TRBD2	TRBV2	TGTGCCAGCAGTGAAACTACGGGGGGGTACCAAGAGACCCAGTACTTC	CASSETTGGYQETQYF
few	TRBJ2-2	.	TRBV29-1	TGCAGCGTTAAGGGCGGTACGAACACCGGGGAGCTGTTTTTT	CSVKGGTNTGELFF
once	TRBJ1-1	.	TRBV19	TGTGCCAGTAAGCACATGAACACTGAAGCTTTCTTT	CASKHMNTEAFF
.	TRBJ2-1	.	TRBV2	TGTGCCAGCAGTGAAGAGATCTACAATGAGCAGTTCTTC	CASSEEIYNEQFF
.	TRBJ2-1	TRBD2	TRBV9	TGTGCCAGCAGCGTTCTAGCGGGGTCCTACAATGAGCAGTTCTTC	CASSVLAGSYNEQFF
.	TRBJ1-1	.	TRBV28	TGTGCCAGCGAGACAGCGAACACTGAAGCTTTCTTT	CASETANTEAFF
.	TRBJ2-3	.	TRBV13	TGTGCCAGCAGCCCGTTGGGGTTGGGCACAGATACGCAGTATTTT	CASSPLGLGTDTQYF
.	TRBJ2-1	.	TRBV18	TGTGCCAGCTCAGATGGACGCAGAGAGCAGTTCTTC	CASSDGRREQFF
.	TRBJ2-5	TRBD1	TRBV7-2	TGTGCCAGCAGCCAAGGGGACAGGGGGTCTGAAGAGACCCAGTACTTC	CASSQGDRGSEETQYF
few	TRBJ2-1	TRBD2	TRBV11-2	TGTGCCAGCAGCTTAAGGGCCCTTAGCGGGGGTTCCTACAATGAGCAGTTCTTC	CASSLRALSGGSYNEQFF
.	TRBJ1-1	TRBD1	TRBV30	TGTGCCTGGAGTGTCGGCCTTGGTAGGGGGCGGGGTGAAGCTTTCTTT	CAWSVGLGRGRGEAFF
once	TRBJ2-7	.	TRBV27	TGTGCCAGCTCGAGGGGGGTCTACTCCTACGAGCAGTACTTC	CASSRGVYSYEQYF
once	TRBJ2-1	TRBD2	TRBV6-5	TGTGCCAGCAGTTACGGTAGCGGGAGGGCCGGGAATGAGCAGTTCTTC	CASSYGSGRAGNEQFF
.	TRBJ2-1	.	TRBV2	TGTGCCAGCGGAACCGAGTTAAGCTCCTACAATGAGCAGTTCTTC	CASGTELSSYNEQFF
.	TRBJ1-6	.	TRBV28	TGTGCCAGCAGTTTCGGAGGGTCCTATAATTCACCCCTCCACTTT	CASSFGGSYNSPLHF
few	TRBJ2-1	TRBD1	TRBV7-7	TGTGCTAGCAGCTTAGGACAGGGCAATGAGCAGTTCTTC	CASSLGQGNEQFF
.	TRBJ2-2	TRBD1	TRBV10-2	TGCGCCAGCAGGCCAAACAGGGGACCTGCCGGGGAGCTGTTTTTT	CASRPNRGPAGELFF
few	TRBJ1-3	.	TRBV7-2	TGTGCCAGCAGCTTAGACCACGCGGGAAACACCATATATTTT	CASSLDHAGNTIYF
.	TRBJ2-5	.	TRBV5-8	TGTGCCAGCAGCCGACAACGGGCAGGGGTGGAGACCCAGTACTTC	CASSRQRAGVETQYF
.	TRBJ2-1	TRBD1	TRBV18	TGTGCCAGCTCACCCGGGACAGGGTTTCACGGTGAGCAGTTCTTC	CASSPGTGFHGEQFF
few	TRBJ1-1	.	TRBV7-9	TGTGCCACACAATTCCAGGAAAACAGGGTAGCTTTCTTT	CATQFQENRVAFF
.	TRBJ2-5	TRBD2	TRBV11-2	TGTGCCAGCAGCTTAGAAGTAGCGGGGGGCCAAGAGACCCAGTACTTC	CASSLEVAGGQETQYF
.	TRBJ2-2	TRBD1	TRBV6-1	TGTGCCAGCAGTGACAGGGGGACCTACACCGGGGAGCTGTTTTTT	CASSDRGTYTGELFF
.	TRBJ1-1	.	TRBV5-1	TGCGCCAGCAGCTTGTGGCATCAGAACACTGAAGCTTTCTTT	CASSLWHQNTEAFF
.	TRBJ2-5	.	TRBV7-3	TGTGCCAGCAGCTTAAGGGGGGCTAGTGAAGAGACCCAGTACTTC	CASSLRGASEETQYF
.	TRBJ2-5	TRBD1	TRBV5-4	TGTGCCAGCAGCGGGGGCGGACAGGGCCTTCGGGAGACCCAGTACTTC	CASSGGGQGLRETQYF
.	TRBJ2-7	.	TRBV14	TGTGCCAGCAGCCAAGCCGGAGCAGGGTTTCGGCAGTACTTC	CASSQAGAGFRQYF
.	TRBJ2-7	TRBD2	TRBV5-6	TGTGCCAGCAGCTTCAGGACTAGCGGGACCTACGAGCAGTACTTC	CASSFRTSGTYEQYF
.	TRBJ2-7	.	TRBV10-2	TGCGCCAGCAGTGACCCCAGGTTGACTTCCTACGAGCAGTACTTC	CASSDPRLTSYEQYF
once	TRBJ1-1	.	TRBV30	TGTGCCTGGACGGCAGCCCGGAGGCGAGCTTTCTTT	CAWTAARRRAFF
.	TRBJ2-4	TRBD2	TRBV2	TGTGCCAGCAGGGGACTAGCGGGAGGGAACAAAAACATTCAGTACTTC	CASRGLAGGNKNIQYF
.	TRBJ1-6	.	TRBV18	TGTGCCAGCTCCCCAATAAAGGATTCACCCCTCCACTTT	CASSPIKDSPLHF
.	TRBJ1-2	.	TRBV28	TGTGCCAGCTTCACATCAGGGTTCTATGGCTACACCTTC	CASFTSGFYGYTF
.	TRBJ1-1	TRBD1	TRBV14	TGTGCCAGCAGCCAAACTACAGGGGGGACTGAAGCTTTCTTT	CASSQTTGGTEAFF
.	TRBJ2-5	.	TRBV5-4	TGTGCCAGCAGCTTAAGAGGGGCGGGGGAGACCCAGTACTTC	CASSLRGAGETQYF
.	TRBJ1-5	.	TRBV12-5	TGTGCTAGTGGTCCTTCGTTGGGGGCTGGTCAGCCCCAGCATTTT	CASGPSLGAGQPQHF
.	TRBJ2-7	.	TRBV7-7	TGTGCTAGCAGCTTAGGGCCCTCCTACGAGCAGTACTTC	CASSLGPSYEQYF
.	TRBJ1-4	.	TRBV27	TGTGCCAGCAAAAATTCAGGGCTTGGGGATGAAAAACTGTTTTTT	CASKNSGLGDEKLFF
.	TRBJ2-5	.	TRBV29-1	TGCAGCGTTGGAAGGGTTACGGAGACCCAGTACTTC	CSVGRVTETQYF
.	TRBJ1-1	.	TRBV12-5	TGTGCTAGTGGTTTCGGGGGAATGAACACTGAAGCTTTCTTT	CASGFGGMNTEAFF
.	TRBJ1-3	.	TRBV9	TGTGCCAGCAGCGTAGAGGGCAACGCTGGAAACACCATATATTTT	CASSVEGNAGNTIYF
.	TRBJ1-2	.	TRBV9	TGTGCCAGCAGCGTAGCGGGTCGCTACACCTTC	CASSVAGRYTF
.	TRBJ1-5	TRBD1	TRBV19	TGTGCCAGTAGCCAACAGGGGGTATCACAAAATCAGCCCCAGCATTTT	CASSQQGVSQNQPQHF
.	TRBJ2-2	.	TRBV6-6	TGTGCCAGCAGTTCGGGGGCCGCCGGGGAGCTGTTTTTT	CASSSGAAGELFF
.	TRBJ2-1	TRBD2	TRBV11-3	TGTGCCAGCAGCGGGACTAGCGCTAGGAATGAGCAGTTCTTC	CASSGTSARNEQFF
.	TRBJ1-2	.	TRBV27	TGTGCCAGCAGTCCTCGACAGTCCTATGGCTACACCTTC	CASSPRQSYGYTF
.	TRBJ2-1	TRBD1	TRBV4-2	TGTGCCAGCAGCCAACCGGGACAGGGGGCGGCGAATGAGCAGTTCTTC	CASSQPGQGAANEQFF
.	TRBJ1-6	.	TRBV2	TGTGCCAGCAGTGAGAGCGGGTTCAATAATTCACCCCTCCACTTT	CASSESGFNNSPLHF
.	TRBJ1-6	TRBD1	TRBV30	TGTGCCTGGAAGACAGGGGGGAATTCACCCCTCCACTTT	CAWKTGGNSPLHF
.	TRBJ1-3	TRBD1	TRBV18	TGTGCCAGCTCACCACGGACAGGCAACTCTGGAAACACCATATATTTT	CASSPRTGNSGNTIYF
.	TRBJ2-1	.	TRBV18	TGTGCCAGCTCACCAATCCGGCCCTCAGCTACAAGCTCCTACAATGAGCAGTTCTTC	CASSPIRPSATSSYNEQFF
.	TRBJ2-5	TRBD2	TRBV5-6	TGTGCCAGCAGCGGTTTAGCGGGGACCCAAGAGACCCAGTACTTC	CASSGLAGTQETQYF
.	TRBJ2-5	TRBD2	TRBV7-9	TGTGCCAGCAGCCCCCTAGCGGGGGGGCCGGTGGAGACCCAGTACTTC	CASSPLAGGPVETQYF